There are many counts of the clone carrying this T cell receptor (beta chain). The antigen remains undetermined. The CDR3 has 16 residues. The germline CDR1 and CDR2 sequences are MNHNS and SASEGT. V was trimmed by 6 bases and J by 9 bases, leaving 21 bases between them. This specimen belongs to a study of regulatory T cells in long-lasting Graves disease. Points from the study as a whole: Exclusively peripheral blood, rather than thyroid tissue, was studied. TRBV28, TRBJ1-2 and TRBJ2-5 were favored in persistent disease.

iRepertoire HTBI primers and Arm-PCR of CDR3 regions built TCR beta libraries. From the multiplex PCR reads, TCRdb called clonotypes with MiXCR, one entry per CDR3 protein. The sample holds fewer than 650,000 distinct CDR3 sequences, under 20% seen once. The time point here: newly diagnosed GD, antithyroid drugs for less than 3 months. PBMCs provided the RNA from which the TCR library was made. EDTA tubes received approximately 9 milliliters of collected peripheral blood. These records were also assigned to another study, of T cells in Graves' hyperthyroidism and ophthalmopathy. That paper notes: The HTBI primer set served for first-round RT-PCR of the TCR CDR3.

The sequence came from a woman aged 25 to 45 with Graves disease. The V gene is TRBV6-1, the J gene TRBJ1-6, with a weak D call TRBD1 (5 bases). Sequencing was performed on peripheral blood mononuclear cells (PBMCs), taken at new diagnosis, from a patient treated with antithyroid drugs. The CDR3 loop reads CASRPQGTHKRSPLHF. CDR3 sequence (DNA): TGTGCCAGCAGGCCTCAAGGGACTCACAAGCGTTCACCCCTCCACTTT.